The 32 T cell receptor beta chains below were found in one sample sequenced in a study of T cells after yellow fever vaccination. TCRdb passed the 5' RACE reads through MiXCR, listing each CDR3 protein once. The repertoire holds some 560,000 distinct CDR3 sequences, with 15% to 20% as singletons. The material was PBMCs, obtained 15 days after the yellow fever booster vaccination. These receptors all come from a man under 40 who received the YFV17D yellow fever vaccine.

The chain combines TRBV4-2 with TRBJ2-5, with 7 bases fitting TRBD2. The germline V gene encodes CDR1 LGHNA and CDR2 YNFKEQ. Trimming cost V 0 bases and J 5 bases; bases outside gene matches: 12. The CDR3 has 17 residues. The CDR3 region has the DNA TGTGCCAGCAGCCAAGAAGAAGAACTAGCGATATGGGAGACCCAGTACTTC. It yields the protein CASSQEEELAIWETQYF.

The chain has TRBV9 and TRBJ2-1, with TRBD2 identical over 9 bases. CDR1 is SGDLS, CDR2 YYNGEE, per germline. The CDR3 loop spans 15 amino acids. V dropped 2 bases and J dropped 7; count of bases not matched to a gene: 7. DNA for the CDR3: TGTGCCAGCAGCGTTAGCGGGAGCCCCGGAAATGAGCAGTTCTTC. Translated: CASSVSGSPGNEQFF.

In its sample, this clonotype was seen a few times. The chain uses TRBV6-5 and TRBJ2-5; 7 bases are shared with TRBD2. The trim removed 0 bases at V and 2 bases at J, leaving 6 bases unmatched. The CDR3 extends over 16 amino acids. Germline-derived CDR1 and CDR2 are MNHEY and SVGAGI. CDR3 bases: TGTGCCAGCAGTTACTCGATGCCTAGCGGTCAAGAGACCCAGTACTTC. Its protein is CASSYSMPSGQETQYF.

This clonotype occurred many times. The genes are TRBV5-1 and TRBJ2-1; D possibly corresponds to TRBD1 (5 bases). Between the trimmed V and J ends, which lost 4 bases and 5 bases, there was a span of 16 bases. The CDR3 is 15 amino acids. The germline CDR1 and CDR2 sequences are SGHRS and YFSETQ. The CDR3 sequence: CASSAGRPGNNEQFF. The CDR3 region has the DNA TGCGCCAGCAGCGCCGGCCGGCCAGGGAACAATGAGCAGTTCTTC.

This sequence joins TRBV29-1 and TRBJ2-1; tentative D call: TRBD1 (5 bases). Trimming shortened V by 2 bases and J by 6 bases, and 8 bases separated the two germline ends. CDR1 SQVTM and CDR2 ANQGSEA come from the germline V gene. The CDR3 sequence is 12 residues long. The CDR3 nucleotides read TGCAGCGTTGAACCCCAGGGCAATGAGCAGTTCTTC. Amino acid sequence: CSVEPQGNEQFF.

Of note for this clonotype: A much larger clone lies a single base off, so this may be a read error. The chain links TRBV7-2 to TRBJ2-7, with D unresolved. This CDR3 region has 12 residues. The V and J ends lost 2 bases and 6 bases respectively, with 8 bases between them. The germline V gene encodes CDR1 SGHTA and CDR2 FQGNSA. CDR3 region: CASSLQVGEQYF. For the CDR3, the DNA is TGTGCCAGCAGCTTACAGGTGGGCGAGCAGTACTTC.

The CDR3 DNA reads as TGCAGTGCCACTATCGATCCGACAGGGGTATACGAGCAGTACTTC. Encoded protein: CSATIDPTGVYEQYF. The gene calls are TRBV20-1 and TRBJ2-7; 8 bases are a match to TRBD1. Germline CDR1 DFQATT, CDR2 SNEGSKA (reference sequence). This CDR3 is built from 15 residues. The J segment lost 4 bases and the V segment lost 6 bases, leaving 14 bases of the junction unmatched.

This rearrangement joins TRBV6-1 to TRBJ2-5; no reliable D call. V was trimmed by 7 bases and J by 4 bases, leaving 19 bases between them. The germline CDR1 and CDR2 sequences are MNHNS and SASEGT. The CDR3 spans 15 residues. CDR3 protein: CASIILGGPGETQYF. The CDR3 nucleotides read TGTGCCAGCATAATCCTTGGCGGCCCGGGAGAGACCCAGTACTTC.

This clonotype has just a few counts. This rearrangement joins TRBV15 to TRBJ2-1; D is possibly TRBD2 (7 bases). V lost 8 bases to trimming and J lost 5 bases, with 22 bases between them. The CDR3 runs 16 residues. Germline CDR1 and CDR2: LNHNV and YYDKDF (reference sequence). In DNA form, the CDR3 reads TGTGCCACCGACCAGGGGAACAGGGACTATAACAATGAGCAGTTCTTC. Translation: CATDQGNRDYNNEQFF.

The table lists this clonotype with a few counts. The chain has TRBV12-3 or TRBV12-4 and TRBJ2-7, with D unresolved. This CDR3 spans 13 amino acids. V was cut by 3 bases and J by 4 bases, with 10 bases left in between. The CDR3 DNA reads as TGTGCCAGCAGTTTTGCTGGTGGGTACGAGCAGTACTTC. Amino acid sequence: CASSFAGGYEQYF.

The rearrangement joins TRBV5-4 to TRBJ2-5, with D possibly being TRBD2 (6 bases). Trimming cost V 2 bases and J 9 bases, with 20 bases left between them. CDR1 SGHNT and CDR2 YYREEE come from the germline V gene (reference sequence). This CDR3 comprises 15 residues. This chain's CDR3 is CASSLPGLTPVPQYF. The CDR3 coding sequence is TGTGCCAGCAGCTTACCGGGACTCACCCCTGTCCCCCAGTACTTC.

This clonotype was counted between two and nine times. This chain joins TRBV6-1 and TRBJ2-6; D not resolved. CDR3 length: 14 residues. V was shortened by 7 bases and J by 0 bases, with 7 bases between the two germline ends. The germline V gene has CDR1 MNHNS and CDR2 SASEGT. The CDR3, as DNA: TGTGCCAGCATCCGGTACTCTGGGGCCAACGTCCTGACTTTC. It translates to CASIRYSGANVLTF.

The CDR3 sequence: CSARDTEIAGNTGELFF. The DNA for the CDR3 is TGCAGTGCTAGAGATACGGAAATAGCGGGTAACACCGGGGAGCTGTTTTTT. V gene TRBV20-1 combines with J gene TRBJ2-2, with 7 bases identical to TRBD2. Unmatched junction bases numbered 9, after V lost 0 bases and J lost 2 bases. The CDR3 contains 17 residues. The germline V gene has CDR1 DFQATT and CDR2 SNEGSKA (reference sequence).

At least ten counts were recorded for this clonotype. V gene TRBV3-1 combines with J gene TRBJ2-2; D not resolved. The V gene's germline CDR1 is LGHDT and CDR2 YNNKEL (reference sequence). The CDR3 contains 16 residues. Trimming pared 4 bases from V and 5 bases from J, leaving 17 bases between. The chain's CDR3 is CASSPRSGGRTGELFF. CDR3 DNA: TGTGCCAGCAGCCCCCGTTCGGGTGGAAGGACCGGGGAGCTGTTTTTT.

This clonotype was seen more than once but under ten times. The chain employs TRBV27 and TRBJ2-7; D remains ambiguous. The CDR3 length is 14 residues. V was pared by 0 bases and J by 2 bases, with 8 bases between. Germline assignment: CDR1 MNHEY and CDR2 SMNVEV (reference sequence). CDR3 bases: TGTGCCAGCAGTTTATCCGCGAGTGCCTACGAGCAGTACTTC. It is translated as CASSLSASAYEQYF.

This clonotype was counted between two and nine times. The rearrangement links TRBV18 to TRBJ1-1; unclear D gene. This CDR3 spans 16 amino acids. V dropped 3 bases and J dropped 1 base, with 15 bases sitting between them. CDR1 is KGHSH, CDR2 LQKENI, per germline. CDR3 bases: TGTGCCAGCTCACCTCCCGGAGTAAGAGGGAACACTGAAGCTTTCTTT. Protein: CASSPPGVRGNTEAFF.

This chain links TRBV4-2 with TRBJ1-2, with 8 bases identical to TRBD1. In germline, CDR1 is LGHNA, CDR2 YNFKEQ. This CDR3 is built from 15 residues. V lost 4 bases to trimming and J lost 8 bases; unmatched junction nucleotides: 12. The CDR3 loop reads CASSRTDRATGGYTF. The CDR3, as DNA: TGTGCCAGCAGCCGCACGGACAGGGCCACCGGGGGCTACACCTTC.

CDR3 DNA sequence: TGTGCCAGCAGCCAAGATTGGGCAGTGTTAAACACCGGGGAGCTGTTTTTT. Its translation is CASSQDWAVLNTGELFF. The chain uses TRBV3-1 and TRBJ2-2; no firm D call. The CDR3 extends over 17 amino acids. Germline V gene data show CDR1 as LGHDT and CDR2 as YNNKEL (reference sequence). Trimming took off 0 bases at V and 2 bases at J, with 13 bases between the two ends.

The genes are TRBV7-9 and TRBJ1-4; D remains ambiguous. Trimming shortened V by 5 bases and J by 8 bases, and 15 bases separated the two germline ends. The CDR3 runs 14 residues. The germline V gene encodes CDR1 SEHNR and CDR2 FQNEAQ (reference sequence). As DNA, the CDR3 is TGTGCCAGCAGCGATCCCGGGTCTACCGAAAAACTGTTTTTT. The encoded protein is CASSDPGSTEKLFF.

This clonotype was observed a single time. The chain carries TRBV11-2 and TRBJ2-2; 10 nucleotides align to TRBD2. V was clipped by 3 bases and J by 5 bases; unmatched bases: 3. This CDR3 contains 15 residues. Germline values: CDR1 SGHAT, CDR2 FQNNGV. The CDR3 here is CASSFGTSVTGELFF. The CDR3 DNA sequence: TGTGCCAGCAGCTTCGGGACTAGCGTAACCGGGGAGCTGTTTTTT.

The V gene is TRBV7-2, the J gene TRBJ2-1, with D maybe TRBD2 (5 bases). Per the germline V gene, CDR1 is SGHTA and CDR2 is FQGNSA. Trimming left V 4 bases short and J 8 bases short, with 18 bases between. This CDR3 region has 15 residues. The CDR3 loop reads CASSSVAGRNYEQFF. DNA for the CDR3: TGTGCCAGCAGCTCGGTTGCGGGCCGAAACTATGAGCAGTTCTTC.

The rearrangement uses TRBV28 and TRBJ1-1; D remains unclear. Germline V gives CDR1 MDHEN, CDR2 SYDVKM. The CDR3 runs 11 residues. Trimming left V 3 bases short and J 8 bases short, with 7 bases between. The CDR3 loop reads CASSFGREAFF. CDR3 nucleotides: TGTGCCAGCAGTTTTGGGCGAGAAGCTTTCTTT.

The rearrangement uses TRBV29-1 and TRBJ2-1; weak D call: TRBD2 (6 bases). V dropped 5 bases and J dropped 4 bases, with 12 bases sitting between them. The CDR3 is 13 amino acids. The germline CDR1 and CDR2 sequences are SQVTM and ANQGSEA. CDR3 amino acids: CSVCSSAYNEQFF. The CDR3 DNA reads as TGCAGCGTTTGCTCTAGCGCTTACAATGAGCAGTTCTTC.

The chain employs TRBV7-9 and TRBJ2-1; D is undetermined. CDR1 is SEHNR and CDR2 is FQNEAQ in the germline V gene (reference sequence). CDR3 length equals 17 residues. V was shortened by 4 bases and J by 1 base, with 17 bases between the two germline ends. This CDR3 is CASSSDTQTSSYNEQFF. The CDR3, as DNA: TGTGCCAGCAGCTCCGATACACAGACCTCTTCCTACAATGAGCAGTTCTTC.

This clonotype has more than one count but fewer than ten. CDR3 in amino acids: CSWTSNIEQFF. CDR3 in DNA: TGCAGCTGGACTAGTAACATTGAGCAGTTCTTC. The V gene is TRBV29-1, the J gene TRBJ2-1; 7 positions match TRBD2. Germline values: CDR1 SQVTM, CDR2 ANQGSEA. There are 11 residues in the CDR3. The trim removed 8 bases at V and 9 bases at J, leaving 7 bases unmatched.

This clonotype turned up a few times. The rearrangement links TRBV10-2 to TRBJ2-3; no reliable D call. This CDR3 region has 14 residues. Germline V CDR1 and CDR2: WSHSY, SAAADI. Between the trimmed V and J ends, which lost 7 bases and 2 bases, there was a span of 13 bases. CDR3 amino acids: CASNPGRHTDTQYF. DNA for the CDR3: TGCGCCAGCAATCCAGGACGGCACACAGATACGCAGTATTTT.

The V and J genes are TRBV5-1 and TRBJ2-1; 13 nucleotides align to TRBD2. The CDR3 spans 15 residues. The V and J ends lost 8 bases and 8 bases, in that order; junction bases with no gene match: 10. Per the germline V gene, CDR1 is SGHRS and CDR2 is YFSETQ. This CDR3 reads CASQLAGGPSDEQFF. Written as DNA, the CDR3 is TGCGCCAGTCAACTAGCGGGAGGGCCGTCAGATGAGCAGTTCTTC. The variable domain in full, with the rest retrieved from reference TRBV5-1 and TRBJ2-1, is KAGVTQTPRYLIKTRGQQVTLSCSPISGHRSVSWYQQTPGQGLQFLFEYFSETQRNKGNFPGRFSGRQFSNSRSEMNVSTLELGDSALYLCASQLAGGPSDEQFFGPGTRLTVL.

V is TRBV25-1 and J is TRBJ2-2, with D perhaps matching TRBD1 (5 bases). Deletions cut 0 bases from V and 4 bases from J, with 21 bases between. Germline CDR1 is MGHDK and CDR2 is SYGVNS. The CDR3 length is 19 residues. The CDR3 DNA follows: TGTGCCAGCAGTGAATATTGGTCAAGAGAAGGGGATGGCACCGGGGAGCTGTTTTTT. Translation gives CASSEYWSREGDGTGELFF.

This clonotype was seen more than once but under ten times. This chain uses TRBV7-8 with TRBJ2-7; 9 nucleotides agree with TRBD2. V lost 5 bases to trimming and J lost 2 bases; unmatched junction nucleotides: 4. The CDR3 contains 14 residues. Germline V gene lookup returns CDR1 SGHVS and CDR2 FQNEAQ. CDR3 sequence: CASSDQREAYEQYF. The CDR3 DNA follows: TGTGCCAGCAGCGACCAGCGGGAGGCCTACGAGCAGTACTTC.

The V call is TRBV4-1, the J call TRBJ1-5; D not certain. The V end was cut by 4 bases, the J end by 4 bases, with 8 bases between. Germline V gene data show CDR1 as MGHRA and CDR2 as YSYEKL. The CDR3 covers 13 residues. The CDR3 DNA is TGCGCCAGCAGCCTACAGAGTAATCAGCCCCAGCATTTT. Protein sequence: CASSLQSNQPQHF.

This clonotype was seen a handful of times. CDR3 DNA sequence: TGTGCCATCAGTTCCAGGGGTAGGGACACTGAAGCTTTCTTT. Amino acids: CAISSRGRDTEAFF. V usage is TRBV10-3 and J usage is TRBJ1-1, with D perhaps TRBD1 (6 bases). The length of the CDR3 is 14 residues. CDR1 is ENHRY, CDR2 SYGVKD, per germline. Trimming pared 5 bases from V and 3 bases from J, leaving 13 bases between.

This clonotype has a handful of counts. The V gene is TRBV18, the J gene TRBJ2-3; D is ambiguous. The CDR3 loop spans 14 amino acids. V shed 1 base and J shed 2 bases, with 7 bases lying between them. CDR1 and CDR2 (germline): KGHSH, LQKENI. In DNA form, the CDR3 reads TGTGCCAGCTCACCACGTAGTCCCACAGATACGCAGTATTTT. Translating gives CASSPRSPTDTQYF.